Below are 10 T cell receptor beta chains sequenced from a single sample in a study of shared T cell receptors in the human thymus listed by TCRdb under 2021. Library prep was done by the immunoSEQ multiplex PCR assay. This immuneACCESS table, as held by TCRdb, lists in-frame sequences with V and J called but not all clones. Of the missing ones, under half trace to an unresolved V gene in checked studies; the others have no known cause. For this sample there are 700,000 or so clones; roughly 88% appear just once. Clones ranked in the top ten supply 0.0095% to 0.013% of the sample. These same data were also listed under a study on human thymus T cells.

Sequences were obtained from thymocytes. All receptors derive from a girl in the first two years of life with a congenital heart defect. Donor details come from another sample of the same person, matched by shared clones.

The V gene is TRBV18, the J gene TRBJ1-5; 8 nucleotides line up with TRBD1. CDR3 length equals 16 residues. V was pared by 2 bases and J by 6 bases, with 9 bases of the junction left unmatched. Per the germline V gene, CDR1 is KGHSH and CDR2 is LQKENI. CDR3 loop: CASSPYTQGATQPQHF. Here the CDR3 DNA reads TGTGCCAGCTCACCATACACCCAGGGGGCGACTCAGCCCCAGCATTTT.

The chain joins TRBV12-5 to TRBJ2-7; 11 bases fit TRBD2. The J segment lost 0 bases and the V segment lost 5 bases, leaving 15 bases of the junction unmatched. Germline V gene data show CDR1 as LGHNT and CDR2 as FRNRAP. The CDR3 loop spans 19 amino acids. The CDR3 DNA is TGTGCTAGTGGTCCTAACCCCCCCTCTAGCGGGGGGAGCTCCTACGAGCAGTACTTC. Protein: CASGPNPPSSGGSSYEQYF. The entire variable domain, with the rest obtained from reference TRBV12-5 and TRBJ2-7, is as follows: DARVTQTPRHKVTEMGQEVTMRCQPILGHNTVFWYRQTMMQGLELLAYFRNRAPLDDSGMPKDRFSAEMPDATLATLKIQPSEPRDSAVYFCASGPNPPSSGGSSYEQYFGPGTRLTVT.

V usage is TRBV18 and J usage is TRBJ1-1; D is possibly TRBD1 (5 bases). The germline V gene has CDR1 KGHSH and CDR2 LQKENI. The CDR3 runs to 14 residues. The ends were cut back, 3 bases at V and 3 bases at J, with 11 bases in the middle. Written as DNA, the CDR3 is TGTGCCAGCTCACCCAGGGTTCCTTACACTGAAGCTTTCTTT. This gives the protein CASSPRVPYTEAFF.

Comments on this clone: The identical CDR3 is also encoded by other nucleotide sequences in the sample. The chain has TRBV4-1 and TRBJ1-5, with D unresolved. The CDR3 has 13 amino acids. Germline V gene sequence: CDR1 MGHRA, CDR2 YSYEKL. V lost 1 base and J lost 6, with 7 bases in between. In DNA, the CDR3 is TGCGCCAGCAGCCAAGTTTCCGGTCAGCCCCAGCATTTT. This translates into CASSQVSGQPQHF.

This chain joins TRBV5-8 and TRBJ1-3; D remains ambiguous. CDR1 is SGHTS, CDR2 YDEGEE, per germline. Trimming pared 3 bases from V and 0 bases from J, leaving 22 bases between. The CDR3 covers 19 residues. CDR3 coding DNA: TGTGCCAGCAGCTCCCCGGGCCCCCCTACGGGAAGCTCTGGAAACACCATATATTTT. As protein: CASSSPGPPTGSSGNTIYF.

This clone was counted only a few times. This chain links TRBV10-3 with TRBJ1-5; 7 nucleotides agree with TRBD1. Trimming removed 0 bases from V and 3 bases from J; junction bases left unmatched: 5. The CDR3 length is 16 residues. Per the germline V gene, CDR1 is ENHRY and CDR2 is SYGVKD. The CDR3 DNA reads TGTGCCATCAGTGAGTCGGGACAGCCTTACAATCAGCCCCAGCATTTT. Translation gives CAISESGQPYNQPQHF.

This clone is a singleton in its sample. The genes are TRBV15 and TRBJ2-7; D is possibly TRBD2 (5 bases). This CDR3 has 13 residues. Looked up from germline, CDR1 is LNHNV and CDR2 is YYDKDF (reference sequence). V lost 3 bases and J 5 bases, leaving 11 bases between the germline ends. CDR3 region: CATSSRARDEQYF. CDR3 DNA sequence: TGTGCCACCAGCAGCCGGGCGAGGGACGAGCAGTACTTC.

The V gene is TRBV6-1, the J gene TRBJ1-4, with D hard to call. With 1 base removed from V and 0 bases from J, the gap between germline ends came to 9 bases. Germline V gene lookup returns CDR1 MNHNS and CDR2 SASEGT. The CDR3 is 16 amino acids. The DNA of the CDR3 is TGTGCCAGCAGTGAAGGAGGATACGCAACTAATGAAAAACTGTTTTTT. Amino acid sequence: CASSEGGYATNEKLFF.

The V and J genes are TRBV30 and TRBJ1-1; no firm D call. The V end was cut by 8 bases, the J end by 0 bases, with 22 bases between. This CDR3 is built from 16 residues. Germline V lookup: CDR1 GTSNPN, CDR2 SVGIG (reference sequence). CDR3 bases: TGTGCCGGGTCGGTGAAGCAGGTCGTTATGAACACTGAAGCTTTCTTT. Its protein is CAGSVKQVVMNTEAFF. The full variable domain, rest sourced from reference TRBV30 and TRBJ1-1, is SQTIHQWPATLVQPVGSPLSLECTVEGTSNPNLYWYRQAAGRGLQLLFYSVGIGQISSEVPQNLSASRPQDRQFILSSKKLLLSDSGFYLCAGSVKQVVMNTEAFFGQGTRLTVV.

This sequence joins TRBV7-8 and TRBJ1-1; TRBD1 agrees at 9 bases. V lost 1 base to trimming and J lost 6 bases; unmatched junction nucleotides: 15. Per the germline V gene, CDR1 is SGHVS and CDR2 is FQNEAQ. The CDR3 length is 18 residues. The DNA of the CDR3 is TGTGCCAGCAGCTTAGTTGCCCACGGACAGGGGAAGGGACCTGAAGCTTTCTTT. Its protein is CASSLVAHGQGKGPEAFF.